This TCR beta chain was identified in a study of identical twins. TCRdb used MiXCR to reprocess the 5' RACE reads, holding one entry per CDR3 protein. The sample includes around 550,000 distinct CDR3 sequences, around 15% of them seen just once. This same sample was also part of a study on yellow fever vaccine responses in identical twins.

Sequencing was performed on CD4+ T cells sorted from blood. The TCR comes from a young woman in good health.

The CDR3 nucleotides read TGCGCCAGCCAAAAGGGGCGGGAAAACAATGAGCAGTTCTTC. This encodes CASQKGRENNEQFF. The chain combines TRBV10-1 with TRBJ2-1, with a possible D match to TRBD2 (6 bases). Germline V lookup: CDR1 WNHNN, CDR2 SYGVQD (reference sequence). Trimming took 8 bases from V and 5 from J, leaving 16 bases between them. CDR3 length equals 14 residues.